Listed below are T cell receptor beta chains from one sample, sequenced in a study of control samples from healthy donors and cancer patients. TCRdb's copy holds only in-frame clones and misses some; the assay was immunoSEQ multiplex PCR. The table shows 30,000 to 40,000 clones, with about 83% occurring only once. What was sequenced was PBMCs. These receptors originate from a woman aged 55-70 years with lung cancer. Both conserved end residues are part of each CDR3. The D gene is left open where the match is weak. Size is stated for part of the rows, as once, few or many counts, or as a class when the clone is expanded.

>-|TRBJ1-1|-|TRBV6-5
TGTGCCAGCAGTTCGGACACCTATCCTGAAGCTTTCTTT
CASSSDTYPEAFF
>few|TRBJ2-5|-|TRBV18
TGTGCCAGCTCACCACCCGGCAAAACCAAGAGAGAGACCCAGTACTTC
CASSPPGKTKRETQYF
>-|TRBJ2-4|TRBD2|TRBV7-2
TGTGCCAGCAGCTTCGGGGCGGGGCGTACGGGGGGCAAAAACATTCAGTACTTC
CASSFGAGRTGGKNIQYF
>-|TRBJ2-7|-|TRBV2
TGTGCCACTCGTAGGGAGGCGATAGTCAACGAGCAGTACTTC
CATRREAIVNEQYF
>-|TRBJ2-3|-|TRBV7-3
TGTGCCAGCAGCTTAGGATCCCGAGGCACAGATACGCAGTATTTT
CASSLGSRGTDTQYF
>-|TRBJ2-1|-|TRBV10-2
TGCGCCAGCAGTGAGTCTTCAAGTGTCGATGAGCAGTTCTTC
CASSESSSVDEQFF
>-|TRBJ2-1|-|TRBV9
TGTGCCAGCAGCGTAGCTATTTCGACAGGGAGGGACAATGAGCAGTTCTTC
CASSVAISTGRDNEQFF
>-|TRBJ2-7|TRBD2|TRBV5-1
TGCGCCAGCAGCTTGGTTCGCGGGGGAGGGTACGAGCAGTACTTC
CASSLVRGGGYEQYF
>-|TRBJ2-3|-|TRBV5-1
TGCGCCAGCAGCTTGTTTAGAAACACAGATACGCAGTATTTT
CASSLFRNTDTQYF
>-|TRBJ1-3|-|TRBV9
TGTGCCAGCAGCGTAGCTGGAGTCCGAGAAGGCACCATATATTTT
CASSVAGVREGTIYF
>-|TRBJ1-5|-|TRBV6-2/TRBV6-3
TGTGCCAGCAGTTACGAGCAGGGCAGTCAGCCCCAGCATTTT
CASSYEQGSQPQHF
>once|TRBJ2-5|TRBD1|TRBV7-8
TGTGCCAGCAGCTTAAGACAGGGAGTGAGGGAGACCCAGTACTTC
CASSLRQGVRETQYF
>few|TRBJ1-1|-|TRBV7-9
TGTGCCAGCAGCGGGGAAGGTACGAACACTGAAGCTTTCTTT
CASSGEGTNTEAFF
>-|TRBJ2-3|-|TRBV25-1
TGTGCCAGCCATCAGGGGTCGGCAGATACGCAGTATTTT
CASHQGSADTQYF
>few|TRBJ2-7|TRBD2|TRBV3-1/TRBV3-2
TGTGCCACCTCCCCCGGACGGGAGGGCGAGCAGTACTTC
CATSPGREGEQYF
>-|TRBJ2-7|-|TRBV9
TGTGCCAGCAGCCTCGGGGCCACGGGAGAGCAGTACTTC
CASSLGATGEQYF
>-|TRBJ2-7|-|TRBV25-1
TGTGCCAGCAGTGAATTGAGCGGCGGCACCTACGAGCAGTACTTC
CASSELSGGTYEQYF
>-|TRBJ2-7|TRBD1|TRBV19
TGTGCCAGTAGGGGACAGGGGGCTTACGAGCAGTACTTC
CASRGQGAYEQYF
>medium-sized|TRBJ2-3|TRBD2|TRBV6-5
TGTGCCAGCAGTTCGCCGGGACTAGCAGATACGCAGTATTTT
CASSSPGLADTQYF
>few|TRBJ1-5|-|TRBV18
TGTGCCAGCTCACCACCGATAGCCGGGGCAGCCCAGCATTTT
CASSPPIAGAAQHF
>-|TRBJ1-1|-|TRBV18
TGTGCCAGCTCTTCATTAGGGGGAGAGAACACTGAAGCTTTCTTT
CASSSLGGENTEAFF
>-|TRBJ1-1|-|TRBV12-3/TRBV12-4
TGTGCCAGCAGCCCCCGGGAGAACACTGAAGCTTTCTTT
CASSPRENTEAFF
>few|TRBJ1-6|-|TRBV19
TGTGCCAGCCGGGACGGGAATAATTCACCCCTCCACTTT
CASRDGNNSPLHF
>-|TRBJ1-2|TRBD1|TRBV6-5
TGTGCCAGCAGTTACCGACAGGGAACTTATGGCTACACCTTC
CASSYRQGTYGYTF
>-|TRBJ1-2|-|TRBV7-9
TGTGCCAGCAGCCAGGGATCGGAGGCGATCGGCTACACCTTC
CASSQGSEAIGYTF
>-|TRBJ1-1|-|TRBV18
TGTGCCAGCTCACCAGCGGGGGGCATGATTGAAGCTTTCTTT
CASSPAGGMIEAFF
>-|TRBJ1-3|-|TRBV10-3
TGTGCCATCAGTGAGTCGAGAACCCTTGGAAACACCATATATTTT
CAISESRTLGNTIYF